The following is a TCR beta chain sequence with its context. Looked up from germline, CDR1 is WSHSY and CDR2 is SAAADI. V was clipped by 10 bases and J by 2 bases; unmatched bases: 6. The CDR3 length is 13 residues. Original methodology: Reference gene primer amplification gave estimated nucleated cell counts. Assay used: immunoSEQ multiplex PCR; TCRdb lists only in-frame clones, some missing. That table is the source of V, J and clone size, and D and trimming were worked out from the DNA. Of approximately 110,000 clones listed, about 86% were seen once; the top ten hold 0.7% to 0.9%. This sample was included in a study of blood T cell repertoires in COVID-19. Background on the study: Specimens from acute and convalescent COVID-19 originated in the United States, Italy and Spain. PBMCs, B-cell-depleted T cells, or T cells provided the cDNA or gDNA that made up the material.

The chain employs TRBV10-2 and TRBJ1-2; 8 positions agree with TRBD1. The source of this sequence is a woman aged 45 to 65 with active or convalescent COVID-19. The sample taken for sequencing was peripheral blood. The CDR3 nucleotides are TGCGCCACCCGACAGGGGCAAAACTATGGCTACACCTTC. Its protein product is CATRQGQNYGYTF.